This T cell receptor beta chain appears in the sequencing data of a study of T cells in Graves' hyperthyroidism and ophthalmopathy. The source material, RNA transcripts, was used to amplify TCR beta CDR3 regions. HTBI primers were the set used in a first-round RT-PCR of the TCR CDR3. TCRdb re-derived calls from the multiplex PCR reads in MiXCR, one entry per CDR3 protein. Here the sample spans 530,000 or so distinct CDR3 sequences, 24% being singletons. In its sample, this clonotype was seen many times. This CDR3 has 17 residues. The germline V gene has CDR1 LNHDA and CDR2 SQIVND (reference sequence). The V gene lost 4 bases and the J gene lost 1 base, with 19 bases spanning the gap.

This sequence was found in a woman aged 30 to 39 with Graves' ophthalmopathy. The sequencing input was blood. V gene TRBV19 combines with J gene TRBJ1-2, with D unresolved. In DNA, the CDR3 is TGTGCCAGTAGTACAAGACTGGAAATACAGCTTAACTATGGCTACACCTTC. Translating gives CASSTRLEIQLNYGYTF.